This is a list of T cell receptor beta chains from one sample in a study of blood T cell repertoires in COVID-19. Assay: immunoSEQ multiplex PCR; the TCRdb copy retains only in-frame clones and omits some. The profile shows about 160,000 clones, over 70% of them singletons. Sequenced: peripheral blood. Every receptor here comes from a man between 65 and 85 years old with acute or convalescent COVID-19. Both conserved end residues are part of each CDR3.

j_gene: TRBJ2-2; len: 15; v_gene: TRBV7-9; CDR3aa: CASILGTPNTGELFF
j_gene: TRBJ1-5; len: 15; v_gene: TRBV12-5; CDR3aa: CASGPGGGLNQPQHF
j_gene: TRBJ2-2; len: 14; v_gene: TRBV24-1; CDR3aa: CATGDRANTGELFF
j_gene: TRBJ2-1; len: 15; v_gene: TRBV5-6; CDR3aa: CASSLDAHSYNEQFF
j_gene: TRBJ1-1; len: 13; v_gene: TRBV2; CDR3aa: CASSGGMNTEAFF
j_gene: TRBJ1-2; len: 14; v_gene: TRBV5-1; CDR3aa: CASSYPGRGYGYTF
j_gene: TRBJ1-4; len: 13; v_gene: TRBV28; CDR3aa: CATTGTRNEKLFF
j_gene: TRBJ2-3; len: 16; v_gene: TRBV13; CDR3aa: CASSLGAVPSTDTQYF
j_gene: TRBJ1-2; len: 13; v_gene: TRBV7-3; CDR3aa: CASSAGQGLGYTF
j_gene: TRBJ1-5; len: 15; v_gene: TRBV24-1; CDR3aa: CATSDSRTGNQPQHF
j_gene: TRBJ2-5; len: 15; v_gene: TRBV5-4; CDR3aa: CASSRDRGSQETQYF
j_gene: TRBJ2-3; len: 16; v_gene: TRBV6-6; CDR3aa: CASSNSLAGGQYTQYF
j_gene: TRBJ2-2; len: 14; v_gene: TRBV7-9; CDR3aa: CASSLVANTGELFF
j_gene: TRBJ2-2; len: 13; v_gene: TRBV7-9; CDR3aa: CASSLQGAGELFF
j_gene: TRBJ1-3; len: 13; v_gene: TRBV6-5; CDR3aa: CASGGAYGNTIYF
j_gene: TRBJ2-5; len: 14; v_gene: TRBV9; CDR3aa: CASSAGQGGQTQYF
j_gene: TRBJ1-1; len: 14; v_gene: TRBV5-1; CDR3aa: CASSLGTANTEAFF
j_gene: TRBJ2-5; len: 15; v_gene: TRBV28; CDR3aa: CASSTPGQGGETQYF
j_gene: TRBJ1-2; len: 14; v_gene: TRBV18; CDR3aa: CASSPQQGDYGYTF
j_gene: TRBJ1-6; len: 14; v_gene: TRBV28; CDR3aa: CASSSVLEGSPLHF
j_gene: TRBJ1-5; len: 14; v_gene: TRBV28; CDR3aa: CASSFPPGNQPQHF
j_gene: TRBJ2-1; len: 14; v_gene: TRBV5-1; CDR3aa: CASMLGHPYNEQFF
j_gene: TRBJ2-6; len: 16; v_gene: TRBV10-3; CDR3aa: CAISGGQLPGANVLTF
j_gene: TRBJ2-5; len: 14; v_gene: TRBV5-1; CDR3aa: CASSRGASQETQYF
j_gene: TRBJ2-3; len: 14; v_gene: TRBV6-2/TRBV6-3; CDR3aa: CASSYPPSTDTQYF
j_gene: TRBJ1-2; len: 14; v_gene: TRBV10-3; CDR3aa: CAISVQGSSYGYTF
j_gene: TRBJ1-2; len: 13; v_gene: TRBV29-1; CDR3aa: CSVVGAANYGYTF
j_gene: TRBJ1-2; len: 13; v_gene: TRBV12-3/TRBV12-4; CDR3aa: CASGGMEWAGYTF
j_gene: TRBJ2-3; len: 14; v_gene: TRBV7-2; CDR3aa: CASSLVRGADTQYF
j_gene: TRBJ2-7; len: 12; v_gene: TRBV2; CDR3aa: CASRGETYEQYF
j_gene: TRBJ2-5; len: 14; v_gene: TRBV7-6; CDR3aa: CASSDRTAQETQYF
j_gene: TRBJ1-2; len: 13; v_gene: TRBV10-3; CDR3aa: CAISEQGNYGYTF
j_gene: TRBJ2-7; len: 15; v_gene: TRBV28; CDR3aa: CASNRQGPPTYEQYF
j_gene: TRBJ1-5; len: 14; v_gene: TRBV19; CDR3aa: CAANTRASNQPQHF
j_gene: TRBJ1-6; len: 15; v_gene: TRBV2; CDR3aa: CASRPTDNYNSPLHF
j_gene: TRBJ2-1; len: 16; v_gene: TRBV5-1; CDR3aa: CASSSLGTSAGREQFF
j_gene: TRBJ2-5; len: 14; v_gene: TRBV15; CDR3aa: CATSRDRGLKTQYF
j_gene: TRBJ2-5; len: 17; v_gene: TRBV9; CDR3aa: CASSSMGLAGGGETQYF
j_gene: TRBJ2-7; len: 15; v_gene: TRBV6-5; CDR3aa: CASSSPTGGAYEQYF
j_gene: TRBJ1-3; len: 14; v_gene: TRBV5-1; CDR3aa: CASSPGQSGNTIYF
j_gene: TRBJ1-4; len: 14; v_gene: TRBV2; CDR3aa: CASRRTGGNEKLFF
j_gene: TRBJ1-4; len: 16; v_gene: TRBV27; CDR3aa: CASSSKMGRVNEKLFF
j_gene: TRBJ2-1; len: 15; v_gene: TRBV6-5; CDR3aa: CASTPGITHYNEQFF
j_gene: TRBJ1-6; len: 14; v_gene: TRBV11-2; CDR3aa: CASSSGQGSSPLHF